One sample yielded the 17 T cell receptor beta chains listed below, sequenced in a study of OX40 agonist ivuxolimab in advanced cancers. Using immunoSEQ multiplex PCR, the repertoire was profiled, and TCRdb retains in-frame clones only, with some absent. The data contain about 44,000 clones, roughly 80% of them seen just once; the ten biggest clones take up more than 9%. Material: CD4+ or CD8+ T cells sorted from blood, obtained in a trial of the OX40 agonist ivuxolimab. The receptors originated from an adult with an advanced solid tumor such as melanoma, head and neck, liver or kidney cancer.

The chain recombines TRBV6-1 with TRBJ1-1; 7 positions agree with TRBD1. The J segment lost 0 bases and the V segment lost 5 bases, leaving 6 bases of the junction unmatched. The CDR3 spans 15 residues. From germline, CDR1 is MNHNS and CDR2 SASEGT. CDR3 sequence (DNA): TGTGCCAGCAGTTTCCGGACAGGTATGAACACTGAAGCTTTCTTT. It encodes CASSFRTGMNTEAFF.

This clone has a single count. J is TRBJ1-5 and V is TRBV15, with D unresolved. The CDR3 is 16 residues long. Germline V gene data show CDR1 as LNHNV and CDR2 as YYDKDF (reference sequence). Trimming took off 0 bases at V and 0 bases at J, with 9 bases between the two ends. The CDR3 loop reads CATSRDRLYSNQPQHF. The CDR3 DNA reads TGTGCCACCAGCAGAGATAGACTGTATAGCAATCAGCCCCAGCATTTT.

The V call is TRBV28, the J call TRBJ2-5; a weak D match, TRBD2 (5 bases). The DNA end is more similar to TRBJ2-7, so the J call may be wrong. This CDR3 comprises 12 residues. Germline loops: CDR1 MDHEN, CDR2 SYDVKM. DNA of the CDR3: TGTGCCAGCAGTCAGAGGGCCTACGAGCAGTACTTC. Protein: CASSQRAYEQYF.

The rearrangement links TRBV2 to TRBJ2-3; TRBD1 matches 8 bases. The CDR3 loop spans 15 amino acids. Trimming at V came to 6 bases and at J to 4 bases, leaving 9 bases not matched to a gene. CDR1 is SNHLY and CDR2 is FYNNEI in the germline V gene. The CDR3 nucleotides are TGTGCCAGCAGGCCCGACAGGGGAGGCCCAGATACGCAGTATTTT. It translates to CASRPDRGGPDTQYF.

J is TRBJ1-2 and V is TRBV30; D unresolved. The germline V and J ends were trimmed by 2 bases and 5 bases, with 18 bases remaining between them. Germline V gene lookup returns CDR1 GTSNPN and CDR2 SVGIG (reference sequence). The CDR3 spans 15 residues. In DNA, the CDR3 is TGTGCCTGGAGTCGAAGCCGCGGAAGTGAATATGGCTACACCTTC. Protein product: CAWSRSRGSEYGYTF. Combining the CDR3 with reference TRBV30 and TRBJ1-2 gives the whole variable domain SQTIHQWPATLVQPVGSPLSLECTVEGTSNPNLYWYRQAAGRGLQLLFYSVGIGQISSEVPQNLSASRPQDRQFILSSKKLLLSDSGFYLCAWSRSRGSEYGYTFGSGTRLTVV.

This chain links TRBV14 with TRBJ1-1; D is unclear. V lost 3 bases, J lost 0 bases, and 5 bases lay in between. Germline V gives CDR1 SGHDN, CDR2 FVKESK. The CDR3 spans 13 residues. The CDR3 here is CASSHEMNTEAFF. For the CDR3, the DNA is TGTGCCAGCAGCCACGAGATGAACACTGAAGCTTTCTTT.

The chain carries TRBV19 and TRBJ2-4; D is uncertain. Germline assignment: CDR1 LNHDA and CDR2 SQIVND (reference sequence). The CDR3 is made up of 12 amino acids. Trimming cost V 6 bases and J 4 bases, with 7 bases left between them. This CDR3 is CASSSQKNIQYF. For the CDR3, the DNA is TGTGCCAGTAGCAGTCAGAAAAACATTCAGTACTTC.

The V and J genes are TRBV18 and TRBJ1-5; possible D gene TRBD1, 5 bases. CDR3 length equals 15 residues. V gave up 4 bases and J gave up 3 bases, with 13 bases separating them. CDR1 and CDR2 (germline): KGHSH, LQKENI. CDR3 sequence reads: CASSRGQGNNQPQHF. CDR3 in DNA: TGTGCCAGCTCACGAGGTCAGGGCAACAATCAGCCCCAGCATTTT.

In this sample, this clone turned up once. The J gene is TRBJ2-1, the V gene TRBV28; 9 nucleotides line up with TRBD2. This CDR3 comprises 14 residues. V dropped 3 bases and J dropped 7; count of bases not matched to a gene: 4. The germline V gene encodes CDR1 MDHEN and CDR2 SYDVKM. The CDR3 spells CASSLISGSNEQFF. Here the CDR3 DNA reads TGTGCCAGCAGTTTGATTAGCGGGAGTAATGAGCAGTTCTTC.

The J gene is TRBJ2-7, the V gene TRBV27; D unresolved. CDR1 MNHEY and CDR2 SMNVEV come from the germline V gene (reference sequence). V lost 5 bases, J lost 2 bases, and 10 bases lay in between. The CDR3 loop spans 13 amino acids. CDR3 region: CASSPHTTYEQYF. CDR3 bases: TGTGCCAGCAGTCCTCACACAACCTACGAGCAGTACTTC.

The table lists this clone with a count of one. The chain couples TRBV7-9 to TRBJ2-4; D remains unclear. Germline CDR1 is SEHNR and CDR2 is FQNEAQ (reference sequence). The ends were cut back, 5 bases at V and 5 bases at J, with 10 bases in the middle. CDR3 length equals 13 residues. CDR3 DNA sequence: TGTGCCAGCAGCCGCCCTTGGGAAAACATTCAGTACTTC. Its protein is CASSRPWENIQYF.

The chain joins TRBV20-1 to TRBJ1-1; perhaps TRBD1 as D (6 bases). The germline gives CDR1 DFQATT, CDR2 SNEGSKA (reference sequence). V lost 4 bases to trimming and J lost 11 bases, with 14 bases between them. The CDR3 spans 11 residues. The CDR3 DNA reads as TGCAGTGCTATACCGACAGGCGAGGCTTTCTTT. Protein: CSAIPTGEAFF.

The chain employs TRBV7-6 and TRBJ2-5; D is perhaps TRBD1 or TRBD2 (5 bases each). The V gene lost 5 bases and the J gene lost 3 bases, with 13 bases spanning the gap. Germline CDR1 SGHVS, CDR2 FNYEAQ. This CDR3 region has 14 residues. In DNA, the CDR3 is TGTGCCAGCAGCCGGACGAGGGGTGAAGAGACCCAGTACTTC. Translating gives CASSRTRGEETQYF.

J is TRBJ2-3 and V is TRBV27; the D is unclear. Germline-derived CDR1 and CDR2 are MNHEY and SMNVEV (reference sequence). V was trimmed by 3 bases and J by 5 bases, leaving 9 bases between them. The CDR3 totals 13 residues. CDR3 protein: CASSLVVGDTQYF. CDR3 nucleotides: TGTGCCAGCAGTTTGGTGGTCGGAGATACGCAGTATTTT.

The chain uses TRBV6-5 and TRBJ2-7; 8 bases line up with TRBD1. V shed 6 bases and J 3 bases; nucleotides not matched to a gene: 4. In germline, CDR1 is MNHEY, CDR2 SVGAGI. The length of the CDR3 is 13 residues. CDR3 in amino acids: CASRWTGSYEQYF. In nucleotides, the CDR3 is TGTGCCAGCAGGTGGACAGGGAGCTACGAGCAGTACTTC.

J is TRBJ2-2 and V is TRBV4-3; D is unclear. Trimming left V 3 bases short and J 5 bases short, with 10 bases between. Germline CDR1 LGHNA, CDR2 YSLEER. The CDR3 is 14 residues long. The CDR3 sequence: CASSHLMQTGELFF. In DNA, the CDR3 is TGCGCCAGCAGCCATTTGATGCAGACCGGGGAGCTGTTTTTT.

This chain links TRBV15 with TRBJ1-5, with no clear D. V lost 9 bases and J lost 4, with 10 bases in between. The CDR3 is 12 amino acids. The germline V gene encodes CDR1 LNHNV and CDR2 YYDKDF (reference sequence). The CDR3 spells CATARDNQPQHF. Here the CDR3 DNA reads TGTGCCACGGCCCGGGATAATCAGCCCCAGCATTTT. The variable domain in full, with the rest retrieved from reference TRBV15 and TRBJ1-5, is DAMVIQNPRYQVTQFGKPVTLSCSQTLNHNVMYWYQQKSSQAPKLLFHYYDKDFNNEADTPDNFQSRRPNTSFCFLDIRSPGLGDTAMYLCATARDNQPQHFGDGTRLSIL.